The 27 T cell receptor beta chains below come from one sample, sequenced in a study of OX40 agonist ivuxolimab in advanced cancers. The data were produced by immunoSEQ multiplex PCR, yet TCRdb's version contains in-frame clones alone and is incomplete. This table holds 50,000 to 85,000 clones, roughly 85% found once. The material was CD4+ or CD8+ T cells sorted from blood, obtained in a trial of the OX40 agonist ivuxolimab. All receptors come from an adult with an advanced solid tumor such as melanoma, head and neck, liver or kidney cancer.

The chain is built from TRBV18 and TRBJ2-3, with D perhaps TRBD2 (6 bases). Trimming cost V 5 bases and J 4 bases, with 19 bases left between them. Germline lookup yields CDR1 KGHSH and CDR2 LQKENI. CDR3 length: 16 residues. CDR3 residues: CASSTRDSGSADTQYF. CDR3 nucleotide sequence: TGTGCCAGCTCAACCAGGGACTCCGGAAGTGCAGATACGCAGTATTTT. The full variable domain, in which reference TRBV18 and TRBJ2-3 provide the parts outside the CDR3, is NAGVMQNPRHLVRRRGQEARLRCSPMKGHSHVYWYRQLPEEGLKFMVYLQKENIIDESGMPKERFSAEFPKEGPSILRIQQVVRGDSAAYFCASSTRDSGSADTQYFGPGTRLTVL.

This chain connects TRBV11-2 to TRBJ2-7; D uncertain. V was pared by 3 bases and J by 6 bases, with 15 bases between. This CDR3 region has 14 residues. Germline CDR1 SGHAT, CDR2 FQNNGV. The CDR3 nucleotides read TGTGCCAGCAGCTTTCAACGTGGCTCTCTCGAGCAGTACTTC. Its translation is CASSFQRGSLEQYF.

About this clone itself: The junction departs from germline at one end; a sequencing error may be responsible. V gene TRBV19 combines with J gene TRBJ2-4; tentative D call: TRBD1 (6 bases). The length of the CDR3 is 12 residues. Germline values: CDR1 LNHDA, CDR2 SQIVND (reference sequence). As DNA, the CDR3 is TGTGCCAGTAGTATGGGGCAGGGGTCGTTAATCTTC. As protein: CASSMGQGSLIF. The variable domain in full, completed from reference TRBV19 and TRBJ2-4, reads DGGITQSPKYLFRKEGQNVTLSCEQNLNHDAMYWYRQDPGQGLRLIYYSQIVNDFQKGDIAEGYSVSREKKESFPLTVTSAQKNPTAFYLCASSMGQGSLIFGAGTRLSVL.

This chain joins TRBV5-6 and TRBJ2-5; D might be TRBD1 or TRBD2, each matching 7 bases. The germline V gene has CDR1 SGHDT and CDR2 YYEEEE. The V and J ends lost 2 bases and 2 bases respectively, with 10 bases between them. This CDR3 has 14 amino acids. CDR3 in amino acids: CASSFRGGQETQYF. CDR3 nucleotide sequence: TGTGCCAGCAGCTTCAGGGGGGGGCAAGAGACCCAGTACTTC.

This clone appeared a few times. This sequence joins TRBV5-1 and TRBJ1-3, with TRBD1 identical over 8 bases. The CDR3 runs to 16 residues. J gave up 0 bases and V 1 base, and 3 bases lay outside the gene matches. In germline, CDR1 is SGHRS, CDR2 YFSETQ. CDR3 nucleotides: TGCGCCAGCAGCTTGACAGGGGGTGACTCTGGAAACACCATATATTTT. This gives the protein CASSLTGGDSGNTIYF.

The CDR3 region has the DNA TGCGCCAGCAGCTCCCGAAACAACGCCCGGGGGTATGGCTACACCTTC. Residues: CASSSRNNARGYGYTF. The V call is TRBV5-1, the J call TRBJ1-2, with TRBD1 as a possible D gene (5 bases). The CDR3 spans 16 residues. The ends were cut back, 3 bases at V and 5 bases at J, with 20 bases in the middle. Germline values: CDR1 SGHRS, CDR2 YFSETQ.

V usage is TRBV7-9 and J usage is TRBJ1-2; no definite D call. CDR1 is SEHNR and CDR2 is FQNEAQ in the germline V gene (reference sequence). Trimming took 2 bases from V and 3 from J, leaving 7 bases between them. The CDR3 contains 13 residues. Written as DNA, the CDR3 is TGTGCCAGCAGCTTATCCCCTCACTATGGCTACACCTTC. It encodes CASSLSPHYGYTF.

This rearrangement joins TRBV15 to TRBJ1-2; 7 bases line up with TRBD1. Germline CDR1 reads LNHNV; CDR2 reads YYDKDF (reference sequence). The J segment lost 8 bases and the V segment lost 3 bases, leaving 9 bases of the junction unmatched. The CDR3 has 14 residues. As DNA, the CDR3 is TGTGCCACCAGCAGGGACAGGACCCTCGGCGGCTACACCTTC. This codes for CATSRDRTLGGYTF.

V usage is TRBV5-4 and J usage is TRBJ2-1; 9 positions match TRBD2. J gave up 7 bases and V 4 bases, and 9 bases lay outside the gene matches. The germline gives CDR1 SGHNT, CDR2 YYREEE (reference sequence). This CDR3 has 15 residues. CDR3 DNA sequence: TGTGCCAGCAGCCCCTGGCGGGGGGGCCCTAATGAGCAGTTCTTC. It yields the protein CASSPWRGGPNEQFF.

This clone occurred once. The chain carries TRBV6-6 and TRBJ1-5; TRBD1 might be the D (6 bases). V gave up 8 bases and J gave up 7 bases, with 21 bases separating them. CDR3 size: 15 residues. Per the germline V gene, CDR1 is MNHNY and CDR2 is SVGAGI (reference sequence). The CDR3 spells CASRVGADARQPQHF. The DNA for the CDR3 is TGTGCCAGCCGTGTGGGGGCGGACGCCAGGCAGCCCCAGCATTTT.

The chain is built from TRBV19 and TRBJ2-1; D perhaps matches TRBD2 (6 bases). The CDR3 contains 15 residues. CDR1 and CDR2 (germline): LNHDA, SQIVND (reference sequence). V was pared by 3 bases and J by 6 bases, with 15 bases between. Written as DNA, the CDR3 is TGTGCCAGTAGTATCGGGAGACGGCAGGGCAATGAGCAGTTCTTC. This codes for CASSIGRRQGNEQFF.

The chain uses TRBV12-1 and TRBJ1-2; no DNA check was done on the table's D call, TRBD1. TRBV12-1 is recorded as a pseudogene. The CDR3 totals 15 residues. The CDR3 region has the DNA TGTGCCAGCAGCTTTGAAGACAGGGGGGTCCAAGGCTACACCTTC. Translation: CASSFEDRGVQGYTF.

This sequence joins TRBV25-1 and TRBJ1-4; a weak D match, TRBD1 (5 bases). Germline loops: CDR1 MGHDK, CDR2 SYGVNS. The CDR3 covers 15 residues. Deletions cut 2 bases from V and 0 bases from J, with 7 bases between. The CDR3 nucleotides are TGTGCCAGCAGTGAACTGGGGGCAACTAATGAAAAACTGTTTTTT. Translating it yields CASSELGATNEKLFF.

The CDR3 reads CASSFDPGRETQYF. The CDR3 DNA is TGTGCCAGCAGTTTCGATCCAGGGAGGGAGACCCAGTACTTC. This chain joins TRBV6-5 and TRBJ2-5, with D possibly matching TRBD2 (6 bases). The CDR3 runs to 14 residues. CDR1 and CDR2 from the germline V gene are MNHEY and SVGAGI. The ends were cut back, 4 bases at V and 5 bases at J, with 14 bases in the middle.

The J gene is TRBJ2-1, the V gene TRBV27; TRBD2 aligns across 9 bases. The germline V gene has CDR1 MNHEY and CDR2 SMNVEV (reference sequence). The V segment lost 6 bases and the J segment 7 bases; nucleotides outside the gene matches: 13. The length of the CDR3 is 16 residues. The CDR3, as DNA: TGTGCCAGCAGATATTGGGGCGGGAGGGTTTCAAATGAGCAGTTCTTC. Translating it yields CASRYWGGRVSNEQFF.

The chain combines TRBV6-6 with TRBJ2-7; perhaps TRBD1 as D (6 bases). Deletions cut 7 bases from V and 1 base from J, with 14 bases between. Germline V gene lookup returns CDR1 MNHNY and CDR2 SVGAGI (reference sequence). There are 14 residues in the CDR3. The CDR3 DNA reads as TGTGCCAGCACCGACGGGACACTTTCCTACGAGCAGTACTTC. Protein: CASTDGTLSYEQYF.

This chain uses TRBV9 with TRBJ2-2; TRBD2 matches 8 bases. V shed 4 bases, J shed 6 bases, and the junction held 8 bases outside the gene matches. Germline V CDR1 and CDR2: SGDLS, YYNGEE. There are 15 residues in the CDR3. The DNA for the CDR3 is TGTGCCAGCAGCCCAAAAGCGGGAGATCCCGGGGAGCTGTTTTTT. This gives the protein CASSPKAGDPGELFF.

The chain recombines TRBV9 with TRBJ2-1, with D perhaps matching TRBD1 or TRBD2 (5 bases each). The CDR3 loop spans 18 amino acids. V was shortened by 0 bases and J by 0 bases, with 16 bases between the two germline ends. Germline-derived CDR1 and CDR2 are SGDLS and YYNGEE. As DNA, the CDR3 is TGTGCCAGCAGCGTAGGAGGGGCCCGAGCCGCCTCCTACAATGAGCAGTTCTTC. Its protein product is CASSVGGARAASYNEQFF.

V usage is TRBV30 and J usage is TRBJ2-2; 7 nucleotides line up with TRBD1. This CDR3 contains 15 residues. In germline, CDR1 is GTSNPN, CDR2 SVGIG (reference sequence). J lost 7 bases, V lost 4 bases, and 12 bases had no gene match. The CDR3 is CAWTRTGYKGGELFF. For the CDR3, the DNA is TGTGCCTGGACCCGGACAGGCTACAAAGGCGGGGAGCTGTTTTTT.

The DNA for the CDR3 is TGTGCCTGGAGAAACGGTGAGACAAGGATTACTGAAGCTTTCTTT. Translation: CAWRNGETRITEAFF. The chain uses TRBV30 and TRBJ1-1; no clear D gene. This CDR3 contains 15 residues. The germline V and J ends were trimmed by 3 bases and 5 bases, with 19 bases remaining between them. Germline V gene lookup returns CDR1 GTSNPN and CDR2 SVGIG (reference sequence).

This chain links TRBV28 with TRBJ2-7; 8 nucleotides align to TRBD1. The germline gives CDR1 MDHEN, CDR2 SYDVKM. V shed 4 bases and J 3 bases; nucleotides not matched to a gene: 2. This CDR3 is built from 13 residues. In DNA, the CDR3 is TGTGCCAGCAGTTCGGGACAGGACTACGAGCAGTACTTC. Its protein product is CASSSGQDYEQYF.

The CDR3 DNA follows: TGCAGCGTTGAGAGCTCCTACAATGAGCAGTTCTTC. This sequence encodes CSVESSYNEQFF. This sequence joins TRBV29-1 and TRBJ2-1; D is unclear. With 3 bases removed from V and 0 bases from J, the gap between germline ends came to 3 bases. This CDR3 region has 12 residues. Germline V lookup: CDR1 SQVTM, CDR2 ANQGSEA.

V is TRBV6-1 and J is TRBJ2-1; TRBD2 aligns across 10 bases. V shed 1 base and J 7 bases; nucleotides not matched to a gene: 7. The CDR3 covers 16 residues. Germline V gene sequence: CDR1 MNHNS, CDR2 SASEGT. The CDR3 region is CASSEEASGSWNEQFF. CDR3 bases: TGTGCCAGCAGTGAAGAGGCTAGCGGGAGCTGGAATGAGCAGTTCTTC.

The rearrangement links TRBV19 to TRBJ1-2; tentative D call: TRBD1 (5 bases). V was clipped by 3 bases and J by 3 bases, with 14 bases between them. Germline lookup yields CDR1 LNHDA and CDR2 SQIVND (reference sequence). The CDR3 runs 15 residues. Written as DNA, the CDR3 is TGTGCCAGTAGTATCGCGACAGAGAGAGACTATGGCTACACCTTC. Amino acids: CASSIATERDYGYTF.

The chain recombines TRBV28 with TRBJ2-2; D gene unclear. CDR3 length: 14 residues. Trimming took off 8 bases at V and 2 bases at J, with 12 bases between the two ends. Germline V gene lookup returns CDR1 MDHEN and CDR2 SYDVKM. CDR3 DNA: TGTGCCAGCTCCCGGGCAGACAACACCGGGGAGCTGTTTTTT. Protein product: CASSRADNTGELFF.

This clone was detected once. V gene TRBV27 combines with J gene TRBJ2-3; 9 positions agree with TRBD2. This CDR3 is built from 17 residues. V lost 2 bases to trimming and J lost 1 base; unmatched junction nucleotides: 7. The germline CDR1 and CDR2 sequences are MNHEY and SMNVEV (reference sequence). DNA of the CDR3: TGTGCCAGCAGTTTAGGGGTTAGCGGGAGCGGCACAGATACGCAGTATTTT. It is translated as CASSLGVSGSGTDTQYF.

CDR3 region: CASSLAGQGSEAFF. In DNA, the CDR3 is TGTGCCAGCAGCTTAGCAGGACAGGGTTCTGAAGCTTTCTTT. The genes are TRBV7-9 and TRBJ1-1, with 8 nucleotides matching TRBD1. V was clipped by 0 bases and J by 6 bases; unmatched bases: 3. The germline V gene has CDR1 SEHNR and CDR2 FQNEAQ (reference sequence). This CDR3 has 14 residues.